One sample yielded the 9 T cell receptor beta chains listed below, sequenced in a study of blood T cell repertoires in COVID-19. Sequencing was performed with immunoSEQ multiplex PCR; in TCRdb, only in-frame clones are kept and a portion is missing. The sample shows 120,000 or so clones, 88% of them seen only once. What was sequenced was peripheral blood. The receptors were gathered from a man between 50 and 59 years old with acute or convalescent COVID-19.

The V and J genes are TRBV29-1 and TRBJ1-1; unclear D gene. This CDR3 has 13 amino acids. The V end lost 3 bases, the J end lost 3 bases, and 11 bases lay between the germline ends. Germline CDR1 and CDR2: SQVTM and ANQGSEA. The CDR3 region is CSVENTRDTEAFF. The CDR3 coding sequence is TGCAGCGTTGAGAACACGAGGGACACTGAAGCTTTCTTT.

V gene TRBV11-2 combines with J gene TRBJ2-3, with D possibly being TRBD1 (6 bases). CDR1 is SGHAT and CDR2 is FQNNGV in the germline V gene. V lost 2 bases, J lost 0 bases, and 12 bases lay in between. This CDR3 region has 16 residues. The CDR3 is CASSLFWGTSTDTQYF. The CDR3 DNA reads TGTGCCAGCAGCTTATTTTGGGGGACAAGCACAGATACGCAGTATTTT.

The chain uses TRBV7-9 and TRBJ2-5; TRBD1 agrees at 8 bases. This CDR3 is built from 15 residues. V dropped 5 bases and J dropped 3; count of bases not matched to a gene: 8. The V gene's germline CDR1 is SEHNR and CDR2 FQNEAQ (reference sequence). CDR3: CASSNRQGTKETQYF. In DNA form, the CDR3 reads TGTGCCAGCAGCAATAGACAGGGGACGAAAGAGACCCAGTACTTC.

The V gene is TRBV6-6, the J gene TRBJ2-6, with 7 positions matching TRBD1. V shed 5 bases and J 0 bases; nucleotides not matched to a gene: 7. The CDR3 is 17 amino acids. Germline V CDR1 and CDR2: MNHNY, SVGAGI (reference sequence). The CDR3 reads CASSLTGQLSGANVLTF. The CDR3 nucleotides read TGTGCCAGCAGTCTAACGGGACAGCTCTCTGGGGCCAACGTCCTGACTTTC.

The chain carries TRBV4-1 and TRBJ2-3; perhaps TRBD2 as D (6 bases). Germline assignment: CDR1 MGHRA and CDR2 YSYEKL. The CDR3 length is 17 residues. V gave up 1 base and J gave up 6 bases, with 20 bases separating them. For the CDR3, the DNA is TGCGCCAGCAGCCAAGGGGGCGGGGCCGCGGGTGAGGATACGCAGTATTTT. This codes for CASSQGGGAAGEDTQYF.

The V gene is TRBV19, the J gene TRBJ2-2; the D gene is possibly TRBD2 (7 bases). The germline V gene encodes CDR1 LNHDA and CDR2 SQIVND (reference sequence). This CDR3 is 16 amino acids long. V lost 7 bases, J lost 0 bases, and 15 bases lay in between. In DNA form, the CDR3 reads TGTGCCAGTACCCGGGGGGCCAAACCGAACACCGGGGAGCTGTTTTTT. Residues: CASTRGAKPNTGELFF.

The V gene is TRBV27, the J gene TRBJ1-2; 7 bases match TRBD1. This CDR3 has 13 amino acids. CDR1 and CDR2 from the germline V gene are MNHEY and SMNVEV (reference sequence). Germline trimming cut 5 bases from V and 4 bases from J; bases unmatched to any gene: 4. CDR3 nucleotides: TGTGCCAGCAGTCCCCGGGACAGCTATGGCTACACCTTC. Amino acids: CASSPRDSYGYTF.

CDR3 region: CASGLVPSVPGLAGGLETQYF. CDR3 DNA sequence: TGTGCTAGTGGTTTGGTACCTTCCGTCCCGGGACTAGCGGGAGGGTTGGAGACCCAGTACTTC. The chain employs TRBV12-5 and TRBJ2-5, with 16 bases fitting TRBD2. Germline loops: CDR1 LGHNT, CDR2 FRNRAP. The CDR3 totals 21 residues. V lost 0 bases and J lost 5; bases outside the gene matches: 15.

The rearrangement links TRBV3-1 (or the pseudogene TRBV3-2) to TRBJ2-1; tentative D call: TRBD2 (5 bases). Germline CDR1 reads LGHDT; CDR2 reads YNNKEL (reference sequence). Trimming took off 4 bases at V and 8 bases at J, with 9 bases between the two ends. This CDR3 region has 12 residues. Here the CDR3 DNA reads TGTGCCAGCAGCCTCGGCGGGTATGAGCAGTTCTTC. Amino acids: CASSLGGYEQFF.